This is a list of T cell receptor beta chains from one sample in a study of sequential checkpoint blockade in melanoma. The protocol was immunoSEQ multiplex PCR, while the TCRdb copy is restricted to in-frame clones and leaves out a portion. The repertoire holds just over 9,000 clones, roughly two thirds seen once, with approximately 25% in the top ten. The sample in question was CD8+ T cells sorted from blood (inferred from file names), obtained from a patient given nivolumab and ipilimumab in sequence. All receptors derive from a human donor with melanoma. CDR3s include the opening cysteine and the closing phenylalanine or tryptophan. D genes are given only for firm matches. Not all rows give a size; the values are once, few, many and, for expanded clones, a class.

j_gene: TRBJ2-1
v_gene: TRBV10-3
d_gene: NA
abundance: NA
CDR3aa: CATQEDTYNEQFF
CDR3nt: TGTGCCACCCAAGAGGACACCTACAATGAGCAGTTCTTC

j_gene: TRBJ1-1
v_gene: TRBV6-5
d_gene: TRBD1
abundance: NA
CDR3aa: CASSSGTASTTEAFF
CDR3nt: TGTGCCAGCAGTTCCGGGACAGCATCCACCACTGAAGCTTTCTTT

j_gene: TRBJ1-4
v_gene: TRBV4-3
d_gene: NA
abundance: NA
CDR3aa: CASSPRGGATNEKLFF
CDR3nt: TGCGCCAGCAGCCCTAGGGGGGGAGCAACTAATGAAAAACTGTTTTTT

j_gene: TRBJ2-5
v_gene: TRBV7-3
d_gene: TRBD2
abundance: NA
CDR3aa: CASSLAGGYQETQYF
CDR3nt: TGTGCCAGCAGCTTAGCGGGGGGTTACCAAGAGACCCAGTACTTC

j_gene: TRBJ2-3
v_gene: TRBV19
d_gene: TRBD2
abundance: NA
CDR3aa: CASSMFASGSTDTQYF
CDR3nt: TGTGCCAGTAGTATGTTCGCTAGCGGGAGCACAGATACGCAGTATTTT

j_gene: TRBJ2-1
v_gene: TRBV4-3
d_gene: TRBD2
abundance: NA
CDR3aa: CASSQAALAGVYAYNEQFF
CDR3nt: TGCGCCAGCAGCCAAGCGGCACTAGCGGGAGTATACGCCTACAATGAGCAGTTCTTC

j_gene: TRBJ2-1
v_gene: TRBV4-1
d_gene: TRBD2
abundance: NA
CDR3aa: CASSQRLAAPYNEQFF
CDR3nt: TGCGCCAGCAGCCAACGACTAGCGGCACCCTACAATGAGCAGTTCTTC

j_gene: TRBJ1-3
v_gene: TRBV27
d_gene: NA
abundance: NA
CDR3aa: CASSLGAGVENTIYF
CDR3nt: TGTGCCAGCAGTTTAGGGGCTGGGGTTGAAAACACCATATATTTT

j_gene: TRBJ2-5
v_gene: TRBV5-8
d_gene: TRBD1
abundance: once
CDR3aa: CASSSGTGGRETQYF
CDR3nt: TGTGCCAGCAGTTCCGGGACAGGGGGACGAGAGACCCAGTACTTC

j_gene: TRBJ2-3
v_gene: TRBV4-2
d_gene: NA
abundance: NA
CDR3aa: CASSRRETPEVDTQYF
CDR3nt: TGTGCCAGCAGCCGACGGGAGACCCCGGAGGTAGATACGCAGTATTTT

j_gene: TRBJ2-7
v_gene: TRBV4-3
d_gene: TRBD1
abundance: NA
CDR3aa: CASSPKDRGLEQYF
CDR3nt: TGCGCCAGCAGCCCGAAGGACAGGGGGCTCGAGCAGTACTTC

j_gene: TRBJ2-5
v_gene: TRBV7-8
d_gene: NA
abundance: NA
CDR3aa: CASSLQVAAFWEQYF
CDR3nt: TGTGCCAGCAGCTTACAGGTGGCAGCCTTTTGGGAGCAGTACTTC

j_gene: TRBJ2-3
v_gene: TRBV6-5
d_gene: TRBD1
abundance: NA
CDR3aa: CASSWGTATDTQYF
CDR3nt: TGTGCCAGCAGTTGGGGGACAGCCACAGATACGCAGTATTTT

j_gene: TRBJ1-5
v_gene: TRBV6-6
d_gene: NA
abundance: NA
CDR3aa: CASSYSVTPHQPQHF
CDR3nt: TGTGCCAGCAGTTACTCGGTGACACCGCATCAGCCCCAGCATTTT

j_gene: TRBJ2-3
v_gene: TRBV10-3
d_gene: NA
abundance: few
CDR3aa: CAISESEGGGGADTQYF
CDR3nt: TGTGCCATCAGTGAGTCGGAGGGTGGAGGGGGCGCAGATACGCAGTATTTT

j_gene: TRBJ2-7
v_gene: TRBV4-3
d_gene: NA
abundance: few
CDR3aa: CASSHTTSSYEQYF
CDR3nt: TGCGCCAGCAGCCACACTACAAGCTCCTACGAGCAGTACTTC

j_gene: TRBJ2-5
v_gene: TRBV30
d_gene: TRBD1
abundance: few
CDR3aa: CAWGPGQGAETQYF
CDR3nt: TGTGCCTGGGGCCCGGGACAGGGGGCCGAGACCCAGTACTTC

j_gene: TRBJ1-2
v_gene: TRBV14
d_gene: TRBD1
abundance: NA
CDR3aa: CASSQEETDRGRLYGYTF
CDR3nt: TGTGCCAGCAGCCAAGAGGAGACCGACAGGGGGCGTTTGTATGGCTACACCTTC

j_gene: TRBJ1-4
v_gene: TRBV6-5
d_gene: NA
abundance: NA
CDR3aa: CASSLTGLATNEKLFF
CDR3nt: TGTGCCAGCAGTTTGACAGGATTGGCAACTAATGAAAAACTGTTTTTT

j_gene: TRBJ2-7
v_gene: TRBV7-9
d_gene: NA
abundance: NA
CDR3aa: CASSPTGSSSYEQYF
CDR3nt: TGTGCCAGCAGCCCGACCGGGAGTAGCTCCTACGAGCAGTACTTC

j_gene: TRBJ2-2
v_gene: TRBV29-1
d_gene: TRBD2
abundance: few
CDR3aa: CSVEGDYNTGELFF
CDR3nt: TGCAGCGTTGAAGGGGACTATAACACCGGGGAGCTGTTTTTT

j_gene: TRBJ1-1
v_gene: TRBV27
d_gene: TRBD1
abundance: NA
CDR3aa: CASSVIQGAPTEAFF
CDR3nt: TGTGCCAGCAGTGTCATACAGGGGGCGCCGACTGAAGCTTTCTTT

j_gene: TRBJ2-1
v_gene: TRBV5-1
d_gene: NA
abundance: NA
CDR3aa: CASSPHTNNEQFF
CDR3nt: TGCGCCAGCAGCCCCCACACCAACAATGAGCAGTTCTTC

j_gene: TRBJ2-2
v_gene: TRBV4-1
d_gene: NA
abundance: NA
CDR3aa: CASRASTGELFF
CDR3nt: TGCGCCAGCAGAGCCTCCACCGGGGAGCTGTTTTTT

j_gene: TRBJ2-7
v_gene: TRBV11-2
d_gene: TRBD1
abundance: few
CDR3aa: CASSSADRGYSYEQYF
CDR3nt: TGTGCCAGCAGCTCCGCGGACAGGGGTTACTCCTACGAGCAGTACTTC

j_gene: TRBJ1-1
v_gene: TRBV4-3
d_gene: TRBD1
abundance: few
CDR3aa: CASTNTGAPEAFF
CDR3nt: TGCGCCAGCACCAATACAGGGGCTCCTGAAGCTTTCTTT

j_gene: TRBJ2-2
v_gene: TRBV19
d_gene: NA
abundance: NA
CDR3aa: CASSLAGIGGELFF
CDR3nt: TGTGCCAGTAGTCTAGCAGGGATTGGCGGGGAGCTGTTTTTT

j_gene: TRBJ2-2
v_gene: TRBV6-4
d_gene: NA
abundance: large
CDR3aa: CASSDSDINTGELFF
CDR3nt: TGTGCCAGCAGTGACTCGGACATAAACACCGGGGAGCTGTTTTTT

j_gene: TRBJ1-2
v_gene: TRBV7-9
d_gene: TRBD1
abundance: NA
CDR3aa: CASSLEGTGYGYTF
CDR3nt: TGTGCCAGCAGCTTAGAAGGGACAGGCTATGGCTACACCTTC

j_gene: TRBJ2-7
v_gene: TRBV25-1
d_gene: NA
abundance: NA
CDR3aa: CASRRQGGEQYF
CDR3nt: TGTGCCAGCAGACGACAAGGGGGCGAGCAGTACTTC

j_gene: TRBJ1-1
v_gene: TRBV7-6
d_gene: NA
abundance: NA
CDR3aa: CASSFANMNTEAFF
CDR3nt: TGTGCCAGCAGCTTCGCTAATATGAACACTGAAGCTTTCTTT

j_gene: TRBJ2-7
v_gene: TRBV7-9
d_gene: NA
abundance: NA
CDR3aa: CASSPSGMFYEQYF
CDR3nt: TGTGCCAGCAGCCCCAGCGGCATGTTCTACGAGCAGTACTTC

j_gene: TRBJ2-3
v_gene: TRBV7-6
d_gene: TRBD2
abundance: NA
CDR3aa: CASSPSGFLTDTQYF
CDR3nt: TGTGCCAGCAGCCCTAGCGGATTTCTCACAGATACGCAGTATTTT